These 17 T cell receptor beta chains came from one sample sequenced in a study of tumor-infiltrating lymphocytes in primary liver carcinoma. Production of TCR beta cDNA used around 0.45 ug total RNA together with a constant-region primer. Each TCR beta library was derived from three nested multiplex PCR rounds that employed slightly modified ARM-PCR. Amplification in the first two PCR rounds was performed using TRBV1-TRBV30 forward primers and a C-beta reverse primer for approximately 10 cycles each. From the multiplex PCR reads, TCRdb called clonotypes with MiXCR, one entry per CDR3 protein. The sample contains approximately 320,000 distinct CDR3 sequences, roughly 60% of which appear only once. Unsorted whole blood supplied the RNA, and germline DNA was extracted too. The source material was peripheral blood. These receptor sequences come from a woman in her twenties or thirties with primary liver carcinoma and hepatitis B virus infection.

In regard to this clonotype: Because the CDR3's place on the DNA is in doubt, the DNA is left out and the CDR3 is given as listed by TCRdb. The V and J genes are TRBV7-9 and TRBJ1-1. Ends included, the CDR3 has 13 residues. Germline V gene lookup returns CDR1 SEHNR and CDR2 FQNEAQ (reference sequence). CDR3 sequence reads: CASSFGRGTETFF.

About this clonotype: It may be a read error: a sequence one base away is much more abundant. V and J are TRBV4-1 and TRBJ1-2; tentatively, D is TRBD1 (6 bases). Per the germline V gene, CDR1 is MGHRA and CDR2 is YSYEKL. This CDR3 contains 20 residues. This CDR3 is CDSSPRMAARGLSNNYGYTF. In DNA, the CDR3 is TGCGACAGCAGCCCCCGAATGGCGGCTAGGGGGTTGAGTAATAACTATGGCTACACCTTC.

This clonotype was observed once. A read error is possible here, since a much larger clone lies one base away. This rearrangement joins TRBV10-2 to TRBJ1-1; D is uncertain. CDR1 and CDR2 from the germline V gene are WSHSY and SAAADI. There are 12 residues in the CDR3. This CDR3 reads CVSSLLNTEAFF. As DNA, the CDR3 is TGCGTCAGCAGTCTATTGAACACTGAAGCTTTCTTT.

The V call is TRBV6-5, the J call TRBJ1-5; D is possibly TRBD1 (5 bases). The CDR3 has 14 amino acids. V lost 6 bases, J lost 0 bases, and 9 bases lay in between. The germline V gene encodes CDR1 MNHEY and CDR2 SVGAGI. CDR3 residues: CASRRDGSNQPQHF. The CDR3 region has the DNA TGTGCCAGCAGACGGGACGGTAGCAATCAGCCCCAGCATTTT.

Details on this clonotype: A junction boundary mismatches the germline segment, possibly from a read error. The J gene is TRBJ2-1, the V gene TRBV11-2; 9 bases line up with TRBD2. Looked up from germline, CDR1 is SGHAT and CDR2 is FQNNGV. The length of the CDR3 is 17 residues. Here the CDR3 reads CVSSLVVSGSSYNEQFF. The CDR3 coding sequence is TGTGTCAGCAGCTTAGTGGTTAGCGGGAGCTCCTACAACGAGCAGTTCTTC.

In this sample, this clonotype turned up a few times. This sequence joins TRBV5-6 and TRBJ2-3, with TRBD1 matching 9 bases. Germline assignment: CDR1 SGHDT and CDR2 YYEEEE. The CDR3 is 17 amino acids. J gave up 1 base and V 4 bases, and 10 bases lay outside the gene matches. CDR3 DNA sequence: TGTGCCAGCAGCCACCCGGGACAGGGTTTCGGCACAGATACGCAGTATTTT. This codes for CASSHPGQGFGTDTQYF.

This rearrangement joins TRBV4-1 to TRBJ2-6; 11 positions match TRBD1. Germline CDR1 is MGHRA and CDR2 is YSYEKL. The CDR3 extends over 17 amino acids. After removal of 7 bases from V and 2 bases from J, the junction contained 7 bases not matched to a gene. The CDR3 loop is CASILRDRGTGANVLTF. As DNA, the CDR3 is TGCGCCAGCATCCTCCGGGACAGGGGGACTGGGGCCAACGTCCTGACTTTC.

The sample holds a few counts of this clonotype. V gene TRBV24-1 combines with J gene TRBJ2-2; TRBD2 aligns across 10 bases. Trimming took 3 bases from V and 7 from J; bases not matched to a gene: 4. CDR3 length: 15 residues. Germline V gene lookup returns CDR1 KGHDR and CDR2 SFDVKD. The CDR3 region has the DNA TGTGCCACCAGTGATCTCGGGACTAGCGACGGGGAGCTGTTTTTT. The encoded protein is CATSDLGTSDGELFF.

Worth noting for this clonotype: A much larger clone lies one base from this, so it may be a read error. This rearrangement joins TRBV6-5 to TRBJ2-7; the D gene is possibly TRBD2 (5 bases). The length of the CDR3 is 14 residues. Germline V gene data show CDR1 as MNHEY and CDR2 as SVGAGI. CDR3 nucleotide sequence: TGTGCCAGCAGTTACTCAGGGAGCTCCCACGAGCAGTACTTC. Translating gives CASSYSGSSHEQYF.

This clonotype showed up just a few times. The chain joins TRBV7-8 to TRBJ2-3; TRBD2 agrees at 10 bases. The CDR3 is 18 residues long. CDR1 is SGHVS and CDR2 is FQNEAQ in the germline V gene. The V and J ends lost 5 bases and 4 bases, in that order; junction bases with no gene match: 15. CDR3 sequence (DNA): TGTGCCAGCAGCCCCCCGCGGGGGAGCGGGAGGGCCTCAGATACGCAGTATTTT. It specifies CASSPPRGSGRASDTQYF.

As regards this clonotype: One junction end disagrees with the germline gene, perhaps due to a read error. The chain joins TRBV5-6 to TRBJ2-5; D is perhaps TRBD1 (5 bases). Germline CDR1 reads SGHDT; CDR2 reads YYEEEE. The length of the CDR3 is 13 residues. The CDR3, as DNA: TGTGGCAGCAGCCGGACAAGCCGCGAGACCCAGTACTTC. Amino acid sequence: CGSSRTSRETQYF.

The chain has TRBV28 and TRBJ1-6; 10 nucleotides line up with TRBD1. The J segment lost 9 bases and the V segment lost 2 bases, leaving 7 bases of the junction unmatched. The CDR3 is 16 amino acids. Germline loops: CDR1 MDHEN, CDR2 SYDVKM. The CDR3 region has the DNA TGTGCCAGCAGTTTACGGACAGGGGGACGACGTTCACCCCTCCACTTT. Encoded protein: CASSLRTGGRRSPLHF.

This clonotype was seen a handful of times. This chain links TRBV6-5 with TRBJ2-5, with TRBD2 identical over 9 bases. V trimming: 4 bases; J trimming: 9 bases; junction bases outside the gene matches: 15. The CDR3 spans 16 residues. Per the germline V gene, CDR1 is MNHEY and CDR2 is SVGAGI. CDR3 nucleotide sequence: TGTGCCAGCAGTTCGAACGGGATAGCGGGAGTTCAGGCCCAGTACTTC. Translating gives CASSSNGIAGVQAQYF.

This clonotype was observed at least ten times. This chain connects TRBV28 to TRBJ2-5, with 8 bases identical to TRBD1. The CDR3 spans 16 residues. Germline V lookup: CDR1 MDHEN, CDR2 SYDVKM. V dropped 4 bases and J dropped 0; count of bases not matched to a gene: 7. The CDR3 nucleotides are TGTGCCAGCAGTTCTGGGACAGGTGCCTACCAAGAGACCCAGTACTTC. This codes for CASSSGTGAYQETQYF.

The rearrangement links TRBV28 to TRBJ2-7, with TRBD1 matching over 8 bases. CDR1 MDHEN and CDR2 SYDVKM come from the germline V gene. The CDR3 sequence is 12 residues long. The J segment lost 6 bases and the V segment lost 2 bases, leaving 0 bases of the junction unmatched. The CDR3: CASSLDRGEQYF. In nucleotides, the CDR3 is TGTGCCAGCAGTTTAGACAGGGGCGAGCAGTACTTC.

Regarding this clonotype: Since the CDR3 does not end with the conserved phenylalanine or tryptophan, this likely comes from a read error. V is TRBV11-2 and J is TRBJ2-2, with D perhaps TRBD2 (5 bases). V lost 5 bases and J lost 1, with 11 bases in between. Germline CDR1 and CDR2: SGHAT and FQNNGV. The CDR3 covers 15 residues. In DNA, the CDR3 is TGTGCCAGCAGCATACCGGGAAGGAACACCGGGGAGCTGTTTTCT. Translation: CASSIPGRNTGELFS.

A note on this clonotype: A junction boundary mismatches the germline segment, possibly from a read error. The CDR3 spells CASSQGASGTDTQYF. For the CDR3, the DNA is TGCGCCAGCAGCCAAGGGGCTAGCGGAACAGATACGCAATATTTT. The genes are TRBV4-3 and TRBJ2-3; 7 positions match TRBD2. Germline V gives CDR1 LGHNA, CDR2 YSLEER. The CDR3 length is 15 residues.